The rows below give T cell receptor beta chains drawn from one sample of a study of T cell responses to AZD1222 COVID-19 vaccine. The table came from immunoSEQ multiplex PCR; TCRdb's copy has only in-frame clones and leaves some out. This table has 130,000 to 150,000 clones, more than 85% appearing once. The sample was peripheral blood, taken on day 0 of AZD1222 vaccination. The receptor set was obtained from an adult in good health. CDR3s include the opening cysteine and the closing phenylalanine or tryptophan. Each record gives: V gene, clone size, D gene, J gene, CDR3 length, CDR3 protein, CDR3 DNA. D genes are given only for firm matches. The size field is filled for only some rows; it gives once, few, many or a size class.

>TRBV9|-|-|TRBJ1-5|15
CASSQSTGWNQPQHF
TGTGCCAGCAGCCAAAGTACAGGCTGGAATCAGCCCCAGCATTTT
>TRBV7-6|-|-|TRBJ2-7|13
CASSQTQGREQYF
TGTGCCAGCAGCCAAACCCAGGGACGCGAGCAGTACTTC
>TRBV4-2|-|-|TRBJ2-3|16
CASSQHAVGDTDTQYF
TGTGCCAGCAGCCAACACGCGGTGGGAGACACAGATACGCAGTATTTT
>TRBV3-1/TRBV3-2|-|-|TRBJ1-4|16
CASSLYPRGRREKLFF
TGTGCCAGCAGCCTATACCCCAGGGGAAGGAGGGAAAAACTGTTTTTT
>TRBV11-3|-|-|TRBJ2-2|14
CASSPPQGYGELFF
TGTGCCAGCTCACCTCCCCAAGGCTACGGGGAGCTGTTTTTT
>TRBV13|-|-|TRBJ2-5|13
CASSLGLMETQYF
TGTGCCAGCAGCTTAGGCCTAATGGAGACCCAGTACTTC
>TRBV6-1|once|TRBD1|TRBJ2-3|14
CASRDRDRTDTQYF
TGTGCCAGCAGGGACAGGGATCGTACAGATACGCAGTATTTT
>TRBV2|-|-|TRBJ1-5|17
CASSGPSSGGLNQPQHF
TGTGCCAGCAGTGGACCCTCATCAGGAGGGCTCAATCAGCCCCAGCATTTT
>TRBV5-4|-|-|TRBJ1-6|15
CASSSTGLINSPLHF
TGTGCCAGCAGTTCCACAGGGCTAATTAATTCACCCCTCCACTTT
>TRBV27|-|-|TRBJ1-1|14
CASGRNVGYTEAFF
TGTGCCAGCGGCAGAAACGTCGGGTACACTGAAGCTTTCTTT
>TRBV7-9|-|TRBD1|TRBJ2-3|13
CASSLETGGPQYF
TGTGCCAGCAGCTTAGAGACAGGGGGCCCTCAGTATTTT
>TRBV6-5|-|-|TRBJ1-1|15
CASSYSAGVNTEAFF
TGTGCCAGCAGTTACTCCGCAGGGGTGAACACTGAAGCTTTCTTT
>TRBV4-2|once|TRBD1|TRBJ1-1|14
CASSQGGQGSEAFF
TGTGCCAGCAGCCAGGGCGGACAGGGTTCTGAAGCTTTCTTT
>TRBV25-1|-|-|TRBJ1-5|15
CASSEYRGYHQPQHF
TGTGCCAGCAGTGAATATAGGGGGTATCATCAGCCCCAGCATTTT
>TRBV28|-|-|TRBJ1-4|16
CASFSAGAGVNEKLFF
TGTGCCAGCTTTTCCGCCGGGGCAGGAGTTAATGAAAAACTGTTTTTT
>TRBV6-1|-|TRBD1|TRBJ1-2|13
CASSDRDSYGYTF
TGTGCCAGCAGTGATCGGGACAGCTATGGCTACACCTTC
>TRBV6-5|-|TRBD1|TRBJ2-7|13
CASKDRVRDEQYF
TGTGCCAGCAAGGACAGGGTGAGGGACGAGCAGTACTTC
>TRBV5-1|-|-|TRBJ1-1|14
CASSPDSMNTEAFF
TGCGCCAGCAGCCCGGACAGCATGAACACTGAAGCTTTCTTT
>TRBV6-2/TRBV6-3|once|-|TRBJ2-3|12
CASSYRADTQYF
TGTGCCAGCAGTTATAGGGCAGATACGCAGTATTTT
>TRBV21-1|once|-|TRBJ2-1|14
CASSKVGEWNEQFF
TGTGCCAGCAGCAAAGTGGGAGAATGGAATGAGCAGTTCTTC
>TRBV10-3|-|-|TRBJ1-1|13
CAIRELANTEAFF
TGTGCCATCAGGGAACTCGCGAACACTGAAGCTTTCTTT
>TRBV6-1|-|-|TRBJ2-1|17
CASSEEKGSLLSNEQFF
TGTGCCAGCAGTGAAGAGAAAGGCAGCCTTCTATCCAATGAGCAGTTCTTC
>TRBV28|-|-|TRBJ1-1|15
CASTHRGVVNTEAFF
TGTGCCAGCACCCATAGGGGCGTGGTGAACACTGAAGCTTTCTTT
>TRBV5-1|-|TRBD1|TRBJ1-2|14
CASSFAGQDYGYTF
TGCGCCAGCAGCTTTGCCGGACAGGACTATGGCTACACCTTC
>TRBV5-1|-|-|TRBJ1-1|15
CASSLDGSLNTEAFF
TGCGCCAGCAGCTTGGACGGCAGCTTGAACACTGAAGCTTTCTTT
>TRBV5-1|-|TRBD1|TRBJ1-4|14
CASSLVGGSEKLFF
TGCGCCAGCAGCTTGGTAGGGGGCAGTGAAAAACTGTTTTTT
>TRBV11-2|-|-|TRBJ1-1|12
CASSLGRTEAFF
TGTGCCAGCAGCTTAGGGAGGACTGAAGCTTTCTTT
>TRBV2|-|-|TRBJ1-2|13
CASTADFNYGYTF
TGTGCCAGCACGGCCGATTTTAACTATGGCTACACCTTC
>TRBV7-2|-|TRBD2|TRBJ2-1|16
CASSLNPSLAGNEQFF
TGTGCCAGCAGCTTAAACCCCTCGCTAGCGGGCAATGAGCAGTTCTTC
>TRBV7-3|-|-|TRBJ2-5|14
CASSPGAQEETQYF
TGTGCCAGCAGCCCCGGGGCCCAGGAGGAGACCCAGTACTTC
>TRBV3-1/TRBV3-2|-|TRBD2|TRBJ2-3|15
CASSRRLAGADTQYF
TGTGCCAGCAGCCGAAGACTAGCGGGGGCAGATACGCAGTATTTT
>TRBV13|-|TRBD1|TRBJ2-1|13
CASSRDREGAQFF
TGTGCCAGCAGCAGGGACAGGGAAGGTGCGCAGTTCTTC
>TRBV4-1|-|TRBD1|TRBJ1-6|15
CASSSPGRGDSPLHF
TGCGCCAGCAGCTCTCCCGGCAGGGGGGATTCACCCCTCCACTTT
>TRBV19|-|TRBD1|TRBJ2-2|15
CASSTISGQGGELFF
TGTGCCAGTAGCACAATATCGGGACAGGGCGGGGAGCTGTTTTTT
>TRBV5-4|-|TRBD1|TRBJ2-7|13
CASSLQGAYEQYF
TGTGCCAGCAGCTTGCAGGGGGCGTACGAGCAGTACTTC
>TRBV2|-|TRBD2|TRBJ2-2|19
CASSSPNIAGGPGTGELFF
TGTGCCAGCAGTTCTCCTAACATCGCGGGGGGGCCGGGCACCGGGGAGCTGTTTTTT
>TRBV19|-|-|TRBJ1-4|15
CASRRSGQGGEKLFF
TGTGCCAGTAGAAGGTCTGGGCAGGGTGGGGAAAAACTGTTTTTT
>TRBV30|-|-|TRBJ1-2|15
CAWRGVNRNNYGYTF
TGTGCCTGGAGAGGGGTGAACAGGAATAACTATGGCTACACCTTC
>TRBV7-9|-|-|TRBJ1-1|14
CASSLALANTEAFF
TGTGCCAGCAGCTTAGCGCTCGCGAACACTGAAGCTTTCTTT
>TRBV3-1/TRBV3-2|-|TRBD2|TRBJ2-2|15
CASSQASGNTGELFF
TGTGCCAGCAGCCAAGCTAGCGGTAACACCGGGGAGCTGTTTTTT
>TRBV5-1|-|-|TRBJ1-1|12
CASSTDRFEAFF
TGCGCCAGCAGTACAGACAGATTTGAAGCTTTCTTT
>TRBV6-5|-|-|TRBJ2-5|15
CASSYSAGGKETQYF
TGTGCCAGCAGTTACTCGGCAGGAGGTAAAGAGACCCAGTACTTC
>TRBV12-3/TRBV12-4|-|TRBD2|TRBJ2-7|13
CASSRDYEYEQYF
TGTGCCAGCAGTAGGGACTACGAGTACGAGCAGTACTTC
>TRBV5-4|-|TRBD1|TRBJ1-4|16
CASSLDRGLANEKLFF
TGTGCCAGCAGTCTCGACAGGGGGCTTGCTAATGAAAAACTGTTTTTT
>TRBV5-4|-|-|TRBJ1-2|13
CASSPQGTDGYTF
TGTGCCAGCAGCCCTCAGGGGACGGATGGCTACACCTTC
>TRBV12-3/TRBV12-4|-|-|TRBJ1-2|13
CASSLTGQDGYTF
TGTGCCAGCAGTTTAACAGGGCAGGATGGCTACACCTTC
>TRBV6-5|-|TRBD1|TRBJ1-4|13
CASRDRGWEKLFF
TGTGCCAGCAGGGACAGGGGGTGGGAAAAACTGTTTTTT
>TRBV7-2|-|-|TRBJ2-1|16
CASSLLGTSSYNEQFF
TGTGCCAGCAGCTTATTAGGGACATCGTCCTACAATGAGCAGTTCTTC
>TRBV7-8|-|-|TRBJ1-2|17
CASSPEGFVGEGYGYTF
TGTGCCAGCAGCCCCGAAGGGTTCGTCGGGGAAGGCTATGGCTACACCTTC
>TRBV9|-|TRBD2|TRBJ2-1|16
CASSVDPGRAIYEQFF
TGTGCCAGCAGCGTAGACCCCGGGAGGGCCATCTATGAGCAGTTCTTC
>TRBV6-4|-|TRBD2|TRBJ2-5|18
CASSDGTSGEGRRETQYF
TGTGCCAGCAGTGACGGGACTAGCGGGGAAGGGAGGCGGGAGACCCAGTACTTC
>TRBV7-2|-|-|TRBJ1-5|15
CASSPPGRRDQPQHF
TGTGCCAGCAGCCCCCCGGGACGCCGGGATCAGCCCCAGCATTTT
>TRBV9|-|-|TRBJ2-2|15
CASSVAGSSTGELFF
TGTGCCAGCAGCGTAGCGGGATCTAGCACCGGGGAGCTGTTTTTT
>TRBV28|-|-|TRBJ1-2|11
CATQLQYGYTF
TGTGCCACCCAATTACAATATGGCTACACCTTC
>TRBV6-5|-|-|TRBJ1-3|15
CASSYNPYSGNTIYF
TGTGCCAGCAGCTACAACCCCTACTCTGGAAACACCATATATTTT